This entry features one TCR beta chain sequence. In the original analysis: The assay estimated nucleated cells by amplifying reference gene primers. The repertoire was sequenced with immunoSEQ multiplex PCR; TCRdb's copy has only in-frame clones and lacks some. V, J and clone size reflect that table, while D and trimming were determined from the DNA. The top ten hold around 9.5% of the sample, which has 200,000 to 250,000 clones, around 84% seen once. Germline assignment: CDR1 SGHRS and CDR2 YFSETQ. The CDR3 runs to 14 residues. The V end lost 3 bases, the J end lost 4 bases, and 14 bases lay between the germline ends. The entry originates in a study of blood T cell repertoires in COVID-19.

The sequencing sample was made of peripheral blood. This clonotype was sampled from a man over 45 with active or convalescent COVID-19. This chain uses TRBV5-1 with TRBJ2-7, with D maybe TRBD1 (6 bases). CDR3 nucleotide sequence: TGCGCCAGCAGCTGGACAGCATCTTCTTACGAGCAGTACTTC. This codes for CASSWTASSYEQYF. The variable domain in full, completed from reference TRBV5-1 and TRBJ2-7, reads KAGVTQTPRYLIKTRGQQVTLSCSPISGHRSVSWYQQTPGQGLQFLFEYFSETQRNKGNFPGRFSGRQFSNSRSEMNVSTLELGDSALYLCASSWTASSYEQYFGPGTRLTVT.